This T cell receptor beta chain was sequenced during a study of blood T cell repertoires in COVID-19. Study summary: Samples representing acute and convalescent COVID-19 were sourced from the United States, Italy and Spain. Sample material is recorded as cDNA or gDNA derived from T cells, B-cell-depleted T cells, or PBMCs.

With 0 bases removed from V and 5 bases from J, the gap between germline ends came to 16 bases. The V gene's germline CDR1 is MGHRA and CDR2 YSYEKL. The CDR3 sequence is 16 residues long. Per the authors' pipeline: Cell counts per sample came from amplifying reference gene primers. Produced via immunoSEQ multiplex PCR; TCRdb's table is partial and in-frame only. V and J calls plus clone size are reproduced from that table; the DNA served to infer D and trimming. The sample holds roughly 21,000 clones, roughly 85% seen once. The receptor was derived from a human donor in a cohort sampled during active COVID-19. The source material was peripheral blood. The chain carries TRBV4-1 and TRBJ1-2; weak D call: TRBD1 (5 bases). CDR3: CASSQEGNTRGYGYTF. The CDR3 DNA reads as TGCGCCAGCAGCCAAGAAGGGAACACCCGGGGGTATGGCTACACCTTC.